Listed below are T cell receptor beta chains from one sample, sequenced in a study of cytomegalovirus exposure and HLA in healthy donors. Sequencing was performed with immunoSEQ multiplex PCR; in TCRdb, only in-frame clones are kept and a portion is missing. Of approximately 130,000 clones listed, around 83% are singletons. Source material: PBMCs. The receptors shown here come from a man aged 45-60 years in good health and CMV-seronegative. Both conserved end residues are part of each CDR3. D genes are given only for firm matches. Clone size is shown for a subset of rows, as once, few, many or a class of expanded clone.

abundance,j_gene,d_gene,v_gene,CDR3nt,CDR3aa
-,TRBJ1-4,-,TRBV6-1,TGTGCCAGCAGTACCTTCCAGGCCCCTTTTGAAAAACTGTTTTTT,CASSTFQAPFEKLFF
-,TRBJ1-1,-,TRBV9,TGTGCCAGCAGCCCTCATGGGCTGAACACTGAAGCTTTCTTT,CASSPHGLNTEAFF
-,TRBJ2-7,-,TRBV27,TGTGCCAGCAGTTTAAGACAGAACTACGAGCAGTACTTC,CASSLRQNYEQYF
-,TRBJ1-1,-,TRBV5-6,TGTGCCAGCAGCCGTGGACAGAATAAGTCTTTCTTT,CASSRGQNKSFF
-,TRBJ2-7,-,TRBV5-1,TGCGCCAGCAGTCTTAACAGGGGGGGCGAGCAGTACTTC,CASSLNRGGEQYF
-,TRBJ1-2,TRBD1,TRBV2,TGTGCCAGCAGTGAATCTCGAGTAACAGGGGCGTATGGCTACACCTTC,CASSESRVTGAYGYTF
-,TRBJ2-7,TRBD1,TRBV30,TGTGCCTGGAGTCCCCCCGGGACAGGGCATCACGAGCAGTACTTC,CAWSPPGTGHHEQYF
-,TRBJ1-2,TRBD1,TRBV7-8,TGTGCCAGCAGCCCCTCACAGGGGAGCGGCTATGGCTACACCTTC,CASSPSQGSGYGYTF
-,TRBJ1-1,-,TRBV18,TGTGCCAGCTCACCCCAAGGGCACGGGGTCACTGAAGCTTTCTTT,CASSPQGHGVTEAFF
-,TRBJ1-5,TRBD1,TRBV7-9,TGTGCCAGCAGCCCCGGGACAGCGGATCAGCCCCAGCATTTT,CASSPGTADQPQHF
-,TRBJ1-4,TRBD1,TRBV7-9,TGTGCCAGCAGCCAGGGACAGGGTGAAAAACTGTTTTTT,CASSQGQGEKLFF
-,TRBJ2-7,-,TRBV6-5,TGTGCCAGCAGTTACGACCAGGGGAGCTCCTACGAGCAGTACTTC,CASSYDQGSSYEQYF
-,TRBJ1-2,TRBD1,TRBV4-1,TGCGCCAGCAGGCGACTCCGGGACAGGGGGCGCGGCTATGGCTACACCTTC,CASRRLRDRGRGYGYTF
-,TRBJ1-1,TRBD1,TRBV27,TGTGCCAGCAGCGGGGACAGCCCGGGTATGAACACTGAAGCTTTCTTT,CASSGDSPGMNTEAFF
-,TRBJ1-6,TRBD1,TRBV2,TGTGCCAGCAGTATGGACAGGGGTAAGGGATCACCCCTCCACTTT,CASSMDRGKGSPLHF
-,TRBJ2-7,-,TRBV7-4,TGTGCCAGCAGCTTAGAGTCAGGGGACGGTGTTGGTGAGCAGTACTTC,CASSLESGDGVGEQYF
-,TRBJ1-1,-,TRBV29-1,TGCAGCGTTTCCCGGGGGTTGGGTGAAGCTTTCTTT,CSVSRGLGEAFF
-,TRBJ1-6,-,TRBV27,TGTGCCAGCAGTTTAGTAGGGGTTGGATCACCCCTCCACTTT,CASSLVGVGSPLHF
-,TRBJ2-2,TRBD1,TRBV18,TGTGCCAGCTCACCACCGTATCAAGGGACAGCGAACACCGGGGAGCTGTTTTTT,CASSPPYQGTANTGELFF
few,TRBJ1-1,-,TRBV7-8,TGTGCCAGCAGCTTAGAAGACAGACCGGTGGCTTTCTTT,CASSLEDRPVAFF
once,TRBJ2-7,TRBD2,TRBV9,TGTGCCAGCAGCGTAGATAGTAGCGGGGCAACCTACGAGCAGTACTTC,CASSVDSSGATYEQYF
-,TRBJ1-1,-,TRBV4-1,TGCGCCAGCAGCTGGGACTACCAAACCGCTTTCTTT,CASSWDYQTAFF
once,TRBJ2-5,-,TRBV7-3,TGTGCCAGCAGCTTAACTGGGGGGGAGACCCAGTACTTC,CASSLTGGETQYF
-,TRBJ2-7,-,TRBV11-2,TGTGCCAGCAGCCCTGGTGCGGGACAGAGCTCCTACGAGCAGTACTTC,CASSPGAGQSSYEQYF
-,TRBJ2-7,TRBD2,TRBV5-4,TGTGCCAGCAGCCGTCTGACTAGCGGGGACTCCTACGAGCAGTACTTC,CASSRLTSGDSYEQYF
few,TRBJ2-3,-,TRBV7-8,TGTGCCAGCAGCTTAAATTTCGGGGATACGCAGTATTTT,CASSLNFGDTQYF
-,TRBJ1-3,TRBD1,TRBV7-9,TGTGCCAGCAGCAGACAGGGGTCAGGAAACACCATATATTTT,CASSRQGSGNTIYF
-,TRBJ2-3,TRBD2,TRBV2,TGTGCCAGCAGTAATAGCGGGGCTAGCACAGATACGCAGTATTTT,CASSNSGASTDTQYF
-,TRBJ1-5,-,TRBV5-6,TGTGCCAGCAGCTTGAGGCAGGTAGGCAATCAGCCCCAGCATTTT,CASSLRQVGNQPQHF
-,TRBJ1-2,TRBD1,TRBV29-1,TGCAGCGTTGATGCAGGGGGCTATGGCTACACCTTC,CSVDAGGYGYTF
-,TRBJ1-2,TRBD1,TRBV30,TGTGCCTGGACCTTCAGGGGGGCCGACTATGGCTACACCTTC,CAWTFRGADYGYTF
-,TRBJ1-3,-,TRBV19,TGTGCCAGTACACCTCAGGGCGTTCCTGGAAACACCATATATTTT,CASTPQGVPGNTIYF
-,TRBJ2-5,-,TRBV30,TGTGCCTGGAACCGGATGACAGAAAAAGAGACCCAGTACTTC,CAWNRMTEKETQYF
few,TRBJ2-5,-,TRBV6-1,TGTGCCAGCAGTGAAATGCCCCAGGCGACCCAGTACTTC,CASSEMPQATQYF
-,TRBJ1-1,-,TRBV7-7,TGTGCTAGCAGGCTGCGGGGTCAGGATGATGAAGCTTTCTTT,CASRLRGQDDEAFF